This T cell receptor (beta chain) was sequenced during a study of early T cells in non-severe SARS-CoV-2 infection. Study-wide points: VDJdb matching favored anti-spike CD8 responses, missing private and CD4 specificities.

Turning to this clonotype: The antigen is not known.

TCRdb recomputed calls from the 5' RACE reads with MiXCR, one row per CDR3 protein. The repertoire holds roughly 63,000 distinct CDR3 sequences, with 12% as singletons. V dropped 4 bases and J dropped 0 bases, with 13 bases sitting between them. CDR3 length: 17 residues. Germline V gene data show CDR1 as MNHEY and CDR2 as SMNVEV (reference sequence). The specimen comprised whole blood, sampled at baseline. The source is an adult who was a healthcare worker with PCR-confirmed SARS-CoV-2 infection or an uninfected control (not recorded which). The donor label of this sample is uncertain. The gene calls are TRBV27 and TRBJ1-6, with a tentative D call TRBD1 (6 bases). The CDR3 reads CASSSRTESSYNSPLHF. CDR3 bases: TGTGCCAGCAGTTCTCGGACAGAAAGCTCCTATAATTCACCCCTCCACTTT.